This is a list of T cell receptor beta chains from one sample in a study of cytomegalovirus exposure and HLA in healthy donors. The protocol was immunoSEQ multiplex PCR, while the TCRdb copy is restricted to in-frame clones and leaves out a portion. The table has roughly 180,000 clones, around 78% seen once. Sequences were obtained from PBMCs. The receptor set was obtained from a female donor in good health and CMV-seronegative. CDR3s include the opening cysteine and the closing phenylalanine or tryptophan. The D gene is left open where the match is weak. Only part of the rows carry a size: once, few, many, or a class if the clone is expanded.

clone size	D gene	V gene	J gene	CDR3 protein	CDR3 DNA
NA	TRBD1	TRBV6-5	TRBJ2-7	CASSRQGQDPYEQYF	TGTGCCAGCAGCCGACAGGGACAGGACCCCTACGAGCAGTACTTC
NA	NA	TRBV7-2	TRBJ2-7	CASSSDYGYEQYF	TGTGCCAGCAGCTCCGACTATGGCTACGAGCAGTACTTC
NA	NA	TRBV6-1	TRBJ2-6	CASSGQVSSGANVLTF	TGTGCCAGCAGTGGACAGGTCTCCTCTGGGGCCAACGTCCTGACTTTC
NA	TRBD1	TRBV18	TRBJ2-1	CASSPQTGYNNEQFF	TGTGCCAGCTCACCACAGACAGGGTATAACAATGAGCAGTTCTTC
NA	TRBD2	TRBV4-1	TRBJ2-2	CASSLTSGGLNTGELFF	TGCGCCAGCAGCCTAACTAGCGGGGGCCTGAACACCGGGGAGCTGTTTTTT
NA	NA	TRBV6-1	TRBJ2-4	CASTSTGSNIQYF	TGTGCCAGCACTAGTACGGGTAGCAACATTCAGTACTTC
NA	NA	TRBV12-5	TRBJ2-1	CASGLAGLNEQFF	TGTGCTAGTGGTTTGGCGGGACTCAATGAGCAGTTCTTC
NA	TRBD1	TRBV18	TRBJ2-7	CASSPDRVYEQYF	TGTGCCAGCTCACCAGACAGGGTCTACGAGCAGTACTTC
NA	NA	TRBV5-4	TRBJ2-5	CAGSSRRDTRQETQYF	TGTGCCGGCAGCTCACGCCGGGACACCAGACAAGAGACCCAGTACTTC
few	NA	TRBV6-6	TRBJ2-5	CASSYPRGGAIETQYF	TGTGCCAGCAGTTACCCAAGAGGGGGGGCTATAGAGACCCAGTACTTC
NA	TRBD2	TRBV18	TRBJ2-1	CASSSTGLEGNEQFF	TGTGCCAGCTCATCAACGGGACTAGAGGGCAATGAGCAGTTCTTC
NA	NA	TRBV10-3	TRBJ2-1	CAISVGSGVGNEQFF	TGTGCCATCAGTGTCGGATCGGGAGTGGGCAATGAGCAGTTCTTC
once	TRBD2	TRBV4-1	TRBJ2-2	CASSQPGLAGGPGGGELFF	TGCGCCAGCAGCCAGCCGGGACTAGCGGGGGGGCCCGGAGGCGGGGAGCTGTTTTTT
NA	NA	TRBV6-4	TRBJ2-1	CASREVGAVSNEQFF	TGTGCCAGCAGGGAGGTGGGGGCCGTTTCCAATGAGCAGTTCTTC
NA	NA	TRBV21-1	TRBJ1-1	CASSHQGVGRGGRGTEAFF	TGTGCCAGCAGCCACCAGGGGGTGGGGCGAGGGGGCCGGGGCACTGAAGCTTTCTTT
NA	TRBD2	TRBV6-5	TRBJ2-7	CASSSAGWEGEQYF	TGTGCCAGCAGCTCGGCGGGTTGGGAGGGCGAGCAGTACTTC
NA	TRBD1	TRBV6-5	TRBJ2-7	CASSYTRQGYEQYF	TGTGCCAGCAGTTACACCCGACAGGGCTACGAGCAGTACTTC
NA	TRBD1	TRBV19	TRBJ2-2	CASSPHGTGGSGELFF	TGTGCCAGTAGTCCCCACGGGACAGGGGGCAGCGGGGAGCTGTTTTTT
NA	TRBD2	TRBV11-2	TRBJ2-7	CASSPRTSGTGVYEQYF	TGTGCCAGCAGCCCTCGGACTAGCGGTACCGGGGTCTACGAGCAGTACTTC
NA	NA	TRBV19	TRBJ1-2	CASSMLIARGGGYTF	TGTGCCAGTAGTATGTTAATCGCCAGGGGAGGGGGCTACACCTTC
NA	TRBD1	TRBV9	TRBJ2-1	CATSLTGSTYNEQFF	TGTGCCACCTCGCTGACAGGGTCAACCTACAATGAGCAGTTCTTC
NA	TRBD1	TRBV7-2	TRBJ1-2	CASSLNTGDYGYTF	TGTGCCAGCAGCTTAAACACAGGGGACTATGGCTACACCTTC